Below, 12 T cell receptor beta chains from the same sample are listed, as sequenced in a study of T cell responses to AZD1222 COVID-19 vaccine. Measured with immunoSEQ multiplex PCR; TCRdb has only the in-frame clones, and not every one. The data show more than 60,000 clones, 80% to 90% seen once. This specimen consisted of peripheral blood, obtained 28 days after the second AZD1222 dose. Receptor source: an adult who received the AZD1222 COVID-19 vaccine.

CDR3 bases: TGTGCCAGCAGCCCTCAGGGGATTGATCAGCCCCAGCATTTT. Translation: CASSPQGIDQPQHF. The V call is TRBV7-9, the J call TRBJ1-5, with D perhaps TRBD1 (6 bases). The CDR3 runs 14 residues. In germline, CDR1 is SEHNR, CDR2 FQNEAQ (reference sequence). Trimming took 5 bases from V and 5 from J, leaving 13 bases between them.

The J gene is TRBJ1-2, the V gene TRBV7-9, with 7 bases fitting TRBD1. Germline loops: CDR1 SEHNR, CDR2 FQNEAQ (reference sequence). V lost 0 bases, J lost 4 bases, and 5 bases stayed unmatched. This CDR3 is built from 15 residues. The CDR3 region has the DNA TGTGCCAGCAGCTTAGCAGGGGGCACGCGCTATGGCTACACCTTC. Protein sequence: CASSLAGGTRYGYTF.

This clone came up a few times. The gene calls are TRBV4-1 and TRBJ1-6; D is undetermined. The CDR3 totals 15 residues. Germline loops: CDR1 MGHRA, CDR2 YSYEKL. V lost 4 bases, J lost 0 bases, and 7 bases lay in between. CDR3: CASSLYSSYNSPLHF. CDR3 DNA sequence: TGCGCCAGCAGCCTATACAGCTCCTATAATTCACCCCTCCACTTT.

V and J are TRBV23-1 and TRBJ2-5, with 7 bases fitting TRBD1. TRBV23-1 is reported as an ORF; its role is uncertain. This CDR3 comprises 16 residues. After removal of 0 bases from V and 2 bases from J, the junction contained 6 bases not matched to a gene. The CDR3 sequence: CASSQSGTDKQETQYF. CDR3 sequence (DNA): TGCGCCAGCAGTCAATCAGGGACAGACAAACAAGAGACCCAGTACTTC.

The V and J genes are TRBV27 and TRBJ2-7, with 7 bases matching TRBD1. V shed 4 bases, J shed 6 bases, and the junction held 0 bases outside the gene matches. From germline, CDR1 is MNHEY and CDR2 SMNVEV (reference sequence). This CDR3 region has 11 residues. The CDR3 nucleotides are TGTGCCAGCAGTTCAGGGGGCGAGCAGTACTTC. Its translation is CASSSGGEQYF.

The chain couples TRBV6-2 or TRBV6-3 to TRBJ2-7; tentatively, D is TRBD2 (5 bases). Trimming took 6 bases from V and 3 from J, leaving 12 bases between them. The CDR3 contains 13 residues. The germline CDR1 and CDR2 sequences are MNHEY and SVGEGT. CDR3: CASSRGQNYEQYF. DNA of the CDR3: TGTGCCAGCAGCCGAGGGCAGAACTACGAGCAGTACTTC.

V is TRBV30 and J is TRBJ1-1; no firm D call. This CDR3 comprises 13 residues. The germline V gene encodes CDR1 GTSNPN and CDR2 SVGIG (reference sequence). Trimming left V 2 bases short and J 1 base short, with 8 bases between. The CDR3 DNA reads as TGTGCCTGGAGTCGGGCAGGGAACACTGAAGCTTTCTTT. Its protein is CAWSRAGNTEAFF. The full variable domain, its missing parts supplied by reference TRBV30 and TRBJ1-1, is SQTIHQWPATLVQPVGSPLSLECTVEGTSNPNLYWYRQAAGRGLQLLFYSVGIGQISSEVPQNLSASRPQDRQFILSSKKLLLSDSGFYLCAWSRAGNTEAFFGQGTRLTVV.

V gene TRBV27 combines with J gene TRBJ1-2, with TRBD1 identical over 9 bases. The CDR3 has 18 amino acids. The ends lost 5 bases at V and 1 base at J; junction bases unmatched: 14. Germline V gives CDR1 MNHEY, CDR2 SMNVEV (reference sequence). The CDR3 coding sequence is TGTGCCAGCAGTCTGGCCGGGACAGGGCTACCTTTTAACTATGGCTACACCTTC. Residues: CASSLAGTGLPFNYGYTF.

This chain connects TRBV5-1 to TRBJ2-6; D might be TRBD1 (5 bases). Per the germline V gene, CDR1 is SGHRS and CDR2 is YFSETQ. V gave up 7 bases and J gave up 0 bases, with 11 bases separating them. The length of the CDR3 is 15 residues. In DNA form, the CDR3 reads TGCGCCAGCGATCGAGACAGCTCTGGGGCCAACGTCCTGACTTTC. Encoded protein: CASDRDSSGANVLTF.

The chain links TRBV27 to TRBJ1-6, with 8 bases identical to TRBD1. Unmatched junction bases numbered 4, after V lost 1 base and J lost 8 bases. CDR3 size: 15 residues. The germline CDR1 and CDR2 sequences are MNHEY and SMNVEV (reference sequence). The CDR3 sequence is CASSLFDRGYSPLHF. The CDR3 DNA reads TGTGCCAGCAGTTTATTCGACAGGGGATATTCACCCCTCCACTTT.

The V and J genes are TRBV2 and TRBJ1-2; no definite D call. From germline, CDR1 is SNHLY and CDR2 FYNNEI. The CDR3 spans 14 residues. V gave up 2 bases and J gave up 3 bases, with 10 bases separating them. CDR3 sequence (DNA): TGTGCCAGCAGTGAATCGGCCAGCCACTATGGCTACACCTTC. Its protein is CASSESASHYGYTF.

The chain links TRBV6-2 or TRBV6-3 to TRBJ1-1; no firm D call. Germline V lookup: CDR1 MNHEY, CDR2 SVGEGT. The CDR3 contains 17 residues. V was trimmed by 0 bases and J by 0 bases, leaving 14 bases between them. The CDR3 bases are TGTGCCAGCAGTTACTCGATTAGAGATAGCGTGAACACTGAAGCTTTCTTT. This sequence encodes CASSYSIRDSVNTEAFF.